The entry below describes one T cell receptor (beta chain). Germline loops: CDR1 SGHVS, CDR2 FQNEAQ. The ends lost 5 bases at V and 6 bases at J; junction bases unmatched: 6. CDR3 size: 13 residues. The authors' processing: Quantification of nucleated cells was approximated via reference gene primer amplification. The assay was immunoSEQ multiplex PCR, and TCRdb's table has in-frame clones only and misses some. V, J and clone size are taken as reported in that table, and D and trimming were inferred from the DNA itself. The repertoire holds 250,000 to 300,000 clones, with about nine tenths as singletons. This sample was taken from a study of blood T cell repertoires in COVID-19. As for the study in general: COVID-19 samples, acute and convalescent, were from the United States, Italy and Spain. Sources were T cells, B-cell-depleted T cells, or PBMCs; the material itself was cDNA or gDNA.

The TCR was taken from a man in his fifties with acute or convalescent COVID-19. V gene TRBV7-8 combines with J gene TRBJ1-2; TRBD1 matches 7 bases. The specimen sequenced was peripheral blood. The CDR3 coding sequence is TGTGCCAGCAGCCCGTATCAGGGGGATGGCTACACCTTC. Translating it yields CASSPYQGDGYTF.